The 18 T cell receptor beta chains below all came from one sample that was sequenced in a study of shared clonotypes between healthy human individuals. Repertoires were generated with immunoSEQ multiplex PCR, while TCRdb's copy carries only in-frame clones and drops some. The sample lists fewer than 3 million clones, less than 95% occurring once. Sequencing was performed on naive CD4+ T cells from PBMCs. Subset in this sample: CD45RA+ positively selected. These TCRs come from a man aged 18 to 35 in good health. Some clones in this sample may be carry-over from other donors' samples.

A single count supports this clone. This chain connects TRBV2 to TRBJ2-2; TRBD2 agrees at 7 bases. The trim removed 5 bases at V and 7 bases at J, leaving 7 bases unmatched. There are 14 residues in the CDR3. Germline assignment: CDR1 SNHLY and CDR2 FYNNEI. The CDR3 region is CASSHDGRNGELFF. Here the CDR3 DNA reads TGTGCCAGCAGTCACGACGGGAGGAACGGGGAGCTGTTTTTT.

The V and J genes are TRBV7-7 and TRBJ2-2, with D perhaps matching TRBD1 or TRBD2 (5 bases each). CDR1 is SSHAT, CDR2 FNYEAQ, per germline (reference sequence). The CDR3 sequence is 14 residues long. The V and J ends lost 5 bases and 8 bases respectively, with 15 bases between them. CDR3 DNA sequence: TGTGCCAGCAGCCGGGACGCGCAAAGGGGGGAGCTGTTTTTT. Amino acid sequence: CASSRDAQRGELFF.

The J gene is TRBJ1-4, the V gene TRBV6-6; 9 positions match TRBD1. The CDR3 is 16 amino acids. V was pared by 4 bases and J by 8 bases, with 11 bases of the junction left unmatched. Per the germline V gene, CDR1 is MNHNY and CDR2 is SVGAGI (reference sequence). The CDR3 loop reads CASSSRTGTGPEKLFF. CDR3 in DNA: TGTGCCAGCAGTTCGAGGACCGGGACAGGGCCCGAAAAACTGTTTTTT.

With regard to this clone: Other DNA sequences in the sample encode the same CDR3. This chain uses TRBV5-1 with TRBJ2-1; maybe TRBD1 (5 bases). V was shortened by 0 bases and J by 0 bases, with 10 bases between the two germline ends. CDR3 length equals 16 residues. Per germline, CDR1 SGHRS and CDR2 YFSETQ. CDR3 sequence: CASSLAGQGSYNEQFF. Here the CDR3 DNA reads TGCGCCAGCAGCTTGGCCGGGCAGGGCTCCTACAATGAGCAGTTCTTC.

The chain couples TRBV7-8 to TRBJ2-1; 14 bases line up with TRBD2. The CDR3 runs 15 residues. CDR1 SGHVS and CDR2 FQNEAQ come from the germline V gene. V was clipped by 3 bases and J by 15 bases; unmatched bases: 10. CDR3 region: CASSFSRLAGGRWFF. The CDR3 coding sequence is TGTGCCAGCAGCTTCTCCAGACTAGCGGGAGGGAGGTGGTTCTTC.

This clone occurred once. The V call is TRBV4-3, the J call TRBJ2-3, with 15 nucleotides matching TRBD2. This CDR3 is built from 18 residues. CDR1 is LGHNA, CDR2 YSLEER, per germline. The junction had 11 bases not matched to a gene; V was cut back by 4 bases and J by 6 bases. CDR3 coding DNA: TGCGCCAGCAGCCCCGGTGGACTAGCGGGAGGGGCCAGGGATACGCAGTATTTT. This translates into CASSPGGLAGGARDTQYF.

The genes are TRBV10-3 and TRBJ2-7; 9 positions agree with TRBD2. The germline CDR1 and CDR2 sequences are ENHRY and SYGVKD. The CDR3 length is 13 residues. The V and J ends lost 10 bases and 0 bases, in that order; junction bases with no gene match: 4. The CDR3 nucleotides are TGTGCCACCTTAGCGGGGGTCTCCTACGAGCAGTACTTC. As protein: CATLAGVSYEQYF.

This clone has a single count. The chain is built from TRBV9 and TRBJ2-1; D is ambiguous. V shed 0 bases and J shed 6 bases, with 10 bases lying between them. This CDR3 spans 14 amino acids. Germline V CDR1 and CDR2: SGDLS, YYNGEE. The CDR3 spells CASSVVLPGNEQFF. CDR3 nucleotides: TGTGCCAGCAGCGTAGTACTCCCCGGCAATGAGCAGTTCTTC.

Here the CDR3 reads CASSVNTRAQETQYF. CDR3 DNA sequence: TGTGCCAGCAGCGTAAATACCAGGGCTCAAGAGACCCAGTACTTC. The rearrangement uses TRBV9 and TRBJ2-5, with D perhaps matching TRBD1 (5 bases). The V end lost 1 base, the J end lost 2 bases, and 12 bases lay between the germline ends. This CDR3 has 15 residues. Germline V gene lookup returns CDR1 SGDLS and CDR2 YYNGEE.

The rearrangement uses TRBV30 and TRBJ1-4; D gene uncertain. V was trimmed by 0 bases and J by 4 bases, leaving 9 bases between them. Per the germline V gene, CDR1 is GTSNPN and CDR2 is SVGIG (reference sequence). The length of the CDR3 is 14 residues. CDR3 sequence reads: CAWSVGGLNEKLFF. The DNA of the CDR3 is TGTGCCTGGAGTGTAGGTGGCCTTAATGAAAAACTGTTTTTT.

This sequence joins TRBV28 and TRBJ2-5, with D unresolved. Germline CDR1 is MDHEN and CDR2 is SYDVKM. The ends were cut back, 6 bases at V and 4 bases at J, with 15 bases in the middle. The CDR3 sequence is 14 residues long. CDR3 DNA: TGTGCCAGCAGCCTGGGCCTCAGAGGAGAGACCCAGTACTTC. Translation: CASSLGLRGETQYF. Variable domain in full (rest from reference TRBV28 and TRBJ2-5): DVKVTQSSRYLVKRTGEKVFLECVQDMDHENMFWYRQDPGLGLRLIYFSYDVKMKEKGDIPEGYSVSREKKERFSLILESASTNQTSMYLCASSLGLRGETQYFGPGTRLLVL.

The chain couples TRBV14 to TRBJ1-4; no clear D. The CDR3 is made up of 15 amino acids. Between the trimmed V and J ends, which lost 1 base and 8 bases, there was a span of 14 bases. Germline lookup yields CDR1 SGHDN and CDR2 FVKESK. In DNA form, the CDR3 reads TGTGCCAGCAGCCAAGCGTTGGTCGCACGGGAAAAACTGTTTTTT. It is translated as CASSQALVAREKLFF. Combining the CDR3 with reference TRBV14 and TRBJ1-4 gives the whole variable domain EAGVTQFPSHSVIEKGQTVTLRCDPISGHDNLYWYRRVMGKEIKFLLHFVKESKQDESGMPNNRFLAERTGGTYSTLKVQPAELEDSGVYFCASSQALVAREKLFFGSGTQLSVL.

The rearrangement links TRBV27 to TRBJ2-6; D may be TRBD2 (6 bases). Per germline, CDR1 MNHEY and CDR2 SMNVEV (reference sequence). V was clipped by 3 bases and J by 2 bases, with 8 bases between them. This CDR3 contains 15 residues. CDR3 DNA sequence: TGTGCCAGCAGTTTTACGGGGGCTGGGGCCAACGTCCTGACTTTC. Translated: CASSFTGAGANVLTF.

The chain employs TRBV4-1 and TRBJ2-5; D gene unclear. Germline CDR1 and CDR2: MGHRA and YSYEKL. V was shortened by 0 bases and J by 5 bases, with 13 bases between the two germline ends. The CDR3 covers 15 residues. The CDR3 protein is CASSQDRRQEETQYF. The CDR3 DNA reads TGCGCCAGCAGCCAAGATAGAAGGCAGGAGGAGACCCAGTACTTC.

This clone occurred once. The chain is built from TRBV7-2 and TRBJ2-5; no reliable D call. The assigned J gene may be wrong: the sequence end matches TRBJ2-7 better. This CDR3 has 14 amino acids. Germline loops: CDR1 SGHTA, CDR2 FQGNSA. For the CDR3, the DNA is TGTGCCAGCAGCGCCTATTGGGATTCCTACGAGCAGTACTTC. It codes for CASSAYWDSYEQYF.

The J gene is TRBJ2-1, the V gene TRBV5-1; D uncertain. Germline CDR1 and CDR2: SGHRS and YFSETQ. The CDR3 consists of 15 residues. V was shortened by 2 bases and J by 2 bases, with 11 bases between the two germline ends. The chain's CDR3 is CASSFGRSTYNEQFF. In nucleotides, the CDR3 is TGCGCCAGCAGCTTCGGACGGAGTACCTACAATGAGCAGTTCTTC.

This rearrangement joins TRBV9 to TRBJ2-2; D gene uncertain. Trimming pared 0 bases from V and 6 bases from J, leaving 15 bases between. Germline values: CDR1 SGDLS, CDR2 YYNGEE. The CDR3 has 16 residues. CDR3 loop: CASSVGRPSRSGELFF. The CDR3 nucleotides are TGTGCCAGCAGCGTAGGCCGGCCTAGTAGGTCCGGGGAGCTGTTTTTT.

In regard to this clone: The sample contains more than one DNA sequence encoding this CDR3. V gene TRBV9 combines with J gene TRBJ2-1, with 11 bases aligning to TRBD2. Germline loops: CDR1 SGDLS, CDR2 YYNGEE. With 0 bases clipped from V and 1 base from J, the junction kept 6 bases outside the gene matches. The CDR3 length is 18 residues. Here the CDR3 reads CASSVGLGLADSYNEQFF. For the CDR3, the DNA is TGTGCCAGCAGCGTAGGTCTGGGACTAGCGGATTCCTACAATGAGCAGTTCTTC.